The entry below describes one TCR beta chain. This entry comes from a study of CD8+CD57+ T cells in acquired aplastic anemia. The V and J ends lost 1 base and 0 bases respectively, with 12 bases between them. The CDR3 covers 16 residues. Germline V gene lookup returns CDR1 LNHDA and CDR2 SQIVND (reference sequence). Profiles of TCR beta VDJ and CDR3 were generated from a genomic DNA template. In TCRdb, the reads were re-called with MiXCR into one record per CDR3 protein. This sample has fewer than 200,000 distinct CDR3 sequences, with about 64% found just once. V and J are TRBV19 and TRBJ2-5, with D tentatively TRBD1 or TRBD2 (6 bases each). The specimen sequenced was sorted CD4+, CD8+, or CD8+CD57+ T cells (not recorded which) from PBMCs. The sequence derives from a human donor in good health. In DNA, the CDR3 is TGTGCCAGTAGTATAGGGGGGGCGAAGTACCAAGAGACCCAGTACTTC. Amino acids: CASSIGGAKYQETQYF.